Sequencing of this T cell receptor beta chain was carried out in a study of shared clonotypes between healthy human individuals (dated by TCRdb to about 2020). Regarding the complete study: Three men and a couple of women, aged 18 to 49 years, made up the cohort. To estimate repertoire size and how much clonotypes are shared between individuals, the study performed deep sequencing of blood TCR repertoires from 4 to 6 healthy adults. To increase sequencing depth and limit assay-specific biases, TCR repertoire library preparation and sequencing were carried out by different laboratories using diverse techniques. Per donor, three plates each were used for CD4 naive and CD4 memory, two for CD8 naive, and one for CD8 memory. Leukapheresis yielded between about 0.94 and 8.9 billion PBMCs per donor. What the research found in general, with its limitations: Only blood was sampled, and tissue TCR repertoires likely differ from those in blood. Approximately 5% of naive CD4, 3.5% of naive CD8, about 2.4% of memory CD4, and roughly 0.4% of memory CD8 clonotypes were shared across several donors. Even with the large sequencing depth, rarefaction of the sorted-subset datasets indicated that sequencing was incomplete. Compared with non-shared clonotypes, the clonotypes found in all four sorted-subset donors had higher generation probabilities. Larger estimated clonotype richness was generally found for naive subsets than for memory subsets. Based on pairwise subsampling, the degree of clonotype sharing among donors was expected to be affected by sequencing depth. Because the study included a small number of donors, the genetic and exposure-history diversity represented was limited.

With respect to this clone: It lacks a known antigen. Base qualities are not at hand, and no much larger clone is one base apart.

TCR CDR3 regions were amplified from genomic DNA by multiplex PCR using the deep immunoSEQ assay. For each cell subset, the extracted genomic DNA was distributed evenly across all wells of several immunoSEQ 96-well plates, and each plate served as one replicate. Each replicate PCR for sorted subsets received around 210 ng genomic DNA, equal to about 30,000 T cell genomes. The purified libraries were quantified using a Qubit 3.0 fluorometer, sized with a Bioanalyzer 2100, and then quantified again using the KAPA Library Quantification kit. Every immunoSEQ 96-well plate was sequenced on a dedicated single-read 150-cycle Illumina NextSeq 550 flow cell. The original methods were these. Because only junctional sequences without quality scores were contained in the immunoSEQ output, filtering matching that applied to full-length reads could not be performed. Sequences were annotated with PyIR, a Python wrapper for IgBLAST v1.9, and V/J genes and CDR3 were assigned using IMGT germline references. Reads were removed for weak V/J assignments (E-value above 1e-6), missing CDR3, stop codons, out-of-frame junctions, or ambiguous translated residues. A V3J clonotype was defined by an identical inferred V gene, J gene, and CDR3 amino acid sequence. To compute the percentage overlap between repertoires, the number of shared unique clonotypes was divided by the size of the smaller repertoire. RTK rarefaction, the Chao1 estimator, and Recon v2.1 estimates of unobserved clonotypes were used to assess repertoire richness. For all TCRbeta clonotypes obtained by the gDNA method from four donors, generation probabilities were computed with OLGA. TCRdb took this table from immuneACCESS and kept in-frame rearrangements with V and J called. Such tables lack part of the clones; where checked against another copy, unresolved V genes explain under half of the gap, and the rest is unexplained. The D gene and trimming were derived from the DNA, and the V and J assignments and clone size from that table. For this sample there are 650,000 to 800,000 clones; around 90% appear just once. The biggest ten clones account for nearly 25% of the sample.

V drops 2 bases and J drops 7 bases, leaving 11 bases in between. The CDR3, from cysteine to phenylalanine, totals 14 residues. Only the CDR3 DNA is retained, 42 bases long and in frame from the first base. CDR1 SEHNR and CDR2 FQNEAQ are derived from the germline V gene (reference sequence). CD8 naive samples consisted of CD45RO-negative cells that were positively selected for CCR7, yielding a CD45RA+CCR7+ population without TemRA cells. The donors were healthy, HIV-negative adults who had no recently reported acute infections or vaccinations. Every donor was a Caucasian adult residing in Nashville, Tennessee, USA. Blood was collected by leukapheresis, and PBMCs were isolated by Ficoll-Histopaque density gradient centrifugation and then cryopreserved in liquid nitrogen vapor phase. Analytical flow cytometry was used to check the purity and quantity of each magnetically sorted T cell population. Genomic DNA was isolated from every sorted fraction and measured by UV absorbance on a Nanodrop 2000c.

Source material: naive CD8+ T cells sorted from blood. According to the study, the label for this sample's cell subset or site signals: CD45RA+CCR7+. The rearranged chain carries TRBV7-9 and TRBJ1-4; the D gene cannot be named for sure. The TCR sequence derives from a young man in good health. The DNA sequence reads TGTGCCAGCAGCTTAATGGGGAGGTCTGAAAAACTGTTTTTT. The translation is CASSLMGRSEKLFF.